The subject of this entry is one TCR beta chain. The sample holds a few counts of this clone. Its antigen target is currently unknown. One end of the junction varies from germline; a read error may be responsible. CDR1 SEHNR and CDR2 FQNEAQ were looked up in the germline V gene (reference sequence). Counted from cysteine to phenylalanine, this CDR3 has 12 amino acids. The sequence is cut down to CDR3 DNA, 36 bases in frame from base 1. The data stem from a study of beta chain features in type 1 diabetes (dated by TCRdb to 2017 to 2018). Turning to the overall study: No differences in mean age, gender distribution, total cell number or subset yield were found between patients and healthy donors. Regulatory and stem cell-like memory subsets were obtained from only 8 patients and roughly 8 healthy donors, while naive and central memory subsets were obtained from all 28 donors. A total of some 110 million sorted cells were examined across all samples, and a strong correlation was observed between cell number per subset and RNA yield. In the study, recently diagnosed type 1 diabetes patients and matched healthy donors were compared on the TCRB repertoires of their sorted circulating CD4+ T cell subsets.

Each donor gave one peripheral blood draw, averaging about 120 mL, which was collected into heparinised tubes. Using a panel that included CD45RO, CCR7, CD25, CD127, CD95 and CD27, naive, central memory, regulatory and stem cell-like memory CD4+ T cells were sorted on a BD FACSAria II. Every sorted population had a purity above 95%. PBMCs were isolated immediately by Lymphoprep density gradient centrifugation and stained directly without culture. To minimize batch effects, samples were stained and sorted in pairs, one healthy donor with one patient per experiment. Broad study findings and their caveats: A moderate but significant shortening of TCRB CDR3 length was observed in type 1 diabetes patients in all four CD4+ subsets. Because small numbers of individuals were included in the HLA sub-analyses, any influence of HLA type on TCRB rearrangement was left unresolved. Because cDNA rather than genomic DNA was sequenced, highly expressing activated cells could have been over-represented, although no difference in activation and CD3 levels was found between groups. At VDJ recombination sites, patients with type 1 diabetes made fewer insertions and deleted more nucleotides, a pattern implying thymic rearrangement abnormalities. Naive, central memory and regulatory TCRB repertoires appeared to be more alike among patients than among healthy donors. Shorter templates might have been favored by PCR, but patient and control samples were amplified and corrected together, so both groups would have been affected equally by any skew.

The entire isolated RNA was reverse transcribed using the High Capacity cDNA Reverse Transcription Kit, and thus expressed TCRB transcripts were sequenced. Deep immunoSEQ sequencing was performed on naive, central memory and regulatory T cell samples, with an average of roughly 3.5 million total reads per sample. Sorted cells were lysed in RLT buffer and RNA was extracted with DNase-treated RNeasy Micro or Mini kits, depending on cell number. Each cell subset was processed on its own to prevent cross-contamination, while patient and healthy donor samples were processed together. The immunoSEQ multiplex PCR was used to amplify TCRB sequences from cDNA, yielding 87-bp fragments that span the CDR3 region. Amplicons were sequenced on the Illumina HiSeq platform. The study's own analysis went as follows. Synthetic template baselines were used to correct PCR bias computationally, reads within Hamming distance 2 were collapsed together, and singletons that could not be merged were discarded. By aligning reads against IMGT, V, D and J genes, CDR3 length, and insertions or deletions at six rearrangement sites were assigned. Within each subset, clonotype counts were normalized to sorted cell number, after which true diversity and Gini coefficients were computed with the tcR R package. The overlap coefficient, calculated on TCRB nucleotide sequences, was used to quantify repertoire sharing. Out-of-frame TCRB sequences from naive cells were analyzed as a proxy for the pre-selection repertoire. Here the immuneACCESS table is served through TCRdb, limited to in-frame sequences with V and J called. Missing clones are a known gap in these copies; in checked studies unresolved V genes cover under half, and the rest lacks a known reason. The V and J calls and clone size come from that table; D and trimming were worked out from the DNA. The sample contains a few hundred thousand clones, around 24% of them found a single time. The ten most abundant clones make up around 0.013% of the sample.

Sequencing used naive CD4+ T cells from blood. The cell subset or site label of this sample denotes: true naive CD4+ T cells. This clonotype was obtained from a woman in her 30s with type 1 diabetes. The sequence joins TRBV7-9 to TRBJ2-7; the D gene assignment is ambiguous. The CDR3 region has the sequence CASTTIAALSHF. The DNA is TGTGCCAGCACCACCATCGCGGCCCTGTCCCACTTC.